The next 20 T cell receptor beta chains were all read from a single sample in a study of response to subunit inactivated influenza vaccine. TCRdb reanalysed the RT-PCR reads using MiXCR and keeps one entry per CDR3 protein. The sample has around 790,000 distinct CDR3 sequences; roughly 20% are singletons. The source material was PBMCs from blood, sampled more than 4 days after vaccination. These receptors came from a man over 45 who received an inactivated influenza vaccine.

This clonotype occurred a few times. The V gene is TRBV7-3, the J gene TRBJ2-1, with TRBD2 matching 13 bases. The CDR3 is 17 amino acids. V dropped 6 bases and J dropped 4; count of bases not matched to a gene: 9. Germline CDR1 SGHTA, CDR2 FQGTGA. CDR3 coding DNA: TGTGCCAGCAGTTCCGCCCGACTAGCGGGGGGATACAATGAGCAGTTCTTC. This translates into CASSSARLAGGYNEQFF.

This clonotype was recorded a few times. This chain links TRBV20-1 with TRBJ2-5, with 9 bases aligning to TRBD1. After removal of 5 bases from V and 4 bases from J, the junction contained 11 bases not matched to a gene. Germline V gene lookup returns CDR1 DFQATT and CDR2 SNEGSKA (reference sequence). CDR3 length: 15 residues. The CDR3 reads CSAFGPGQGRETQYF. In DNA form, the CDR3 reads TGCAGTGCTTTCGGACCGGGACAGGGACGAGAGACCCAGTACTTC.

In its sample, this clonotype was seen a few times. The CDR3 DNA follows: TGCAGTAGAAAACGGACAATATTTAATTCACCCCTCCACTTT. This codes for CSRKRTIFNSPLHF. The rearrangement joins TRBV20-1 to TRBJ1-6, with D perhaps TRBD1 (5 bases). The CDR3 extends over 14 amino acids. CDR1 is DFQATT, CDR2 SNEGSKA, per germline (reference sequence). Trimming left V 8 bases short and J 6 bases short, with 17 bases between.

This chain links TRBV19 with TRBJ1-2; a possible D gene is TRBD1 (6 bases). Germline values: CDR1 LNHDA, CDR2 SQIVND (reference sequence). Trimming took off 7 bases at V and 8 bases at J, with 26 bases between the two ends. The CDR3 totals 16 residues. CDR3 loop: CASMDWDTSLTGGYTF. CDR3 sequence (DNA): TGTGCCAGTATGGATTGGGACACCAGCCTTACCGGCGGCTACACCTTC.

The table lists this clonotype with a few counts. This chain joins TRBV2 and TRBJ2-1, with TRBD2 matching over 12 bases. The V and J ends lost 4 bases and 15 bases, in that order; junction bases with no gene match: 1. This CDR3 region has 11 residues. Germline values: CDR1 SNHLY, CDR2 FYNNEI. The CDR3 DNA follows: TGTGCCAGCAGTGGGGGACTAGCGGGGTTCTTC. This codes for CASSGGLAGFF. Using reference TRBV2 and TRBJ2-1 for the parts outside the CDR3, the full variable domain is EPEVTQTPSHQVTQMGQEVILRCVPISNHLYFYWYRQILGQKVEFLVSFYNNEISEKSEIFDDQFSVERPDGSNFTLKIRSTKLEDSAMYFCASSGGLAGFFGPGTRLTVL.

V gene TRBV11-1 combines with J gene TRBJ2-1, with 11 bases that match TRBD2. CDR3 length: 19 residues. Germline CDR1 SGHAT, CDR2 FQDESV (reference sequence). Unmatched junction bases numbered 10, after V lost 1 base and J lost 2 bases. This chain's CDR3 is CASSLVLAGGLRTYNEQFF. The CDR3 DNA sequence: TGTGCCAGCAGCTTAGTTCTAGCGGGGGGCCTTAGGACCTACAATGAGCAGTTCTTC.

This rearrangement joins TRBV28 to TRBJ2-5, with 9 bases matching TRBD2. There are 14 residues in the CDR3. The V segment lost 3 bases and the J segment 5 bases; nucleotides outside the gene matches: 4. Germline V CDR1 and CDR2: MDHEN, SYDVKM. Written as DNA, the CDR3 is TGTGCCAGCAGTTTTGCGGGGGGGCAGGAGACCCAGTACTTC. This codes for CASSFAGGQETQYF. The full variable domain, rest sourced from reference TRBV28 and TRBJ2-5, is DVKVTQSSRYLVKRTGEKVFLECVQDMDHENMFWYRQDPGLGLRLIYFSYDVKMKEKGDIPEGYSVSREKKERFSLILESASTNQTSMYLCASSFAGGQETQYFGPGTRLLVL.

This clonotype was counted a few times. The gene calls are TRBV20-1 and TRBJ2-5, with TRBD2 as a possible D gene (5 bases). The CDR3 loop spans 13 amino acids. Per germline, CDR1 DFQATT and CDR2 SNEGSKA (reference sequence). Trimming pared 5 bases from V and 2 bases from J, leaving 12 bases between. This CDR3 reads CSAPRAAQETQYF. The CDR3 DNA sequence: TGCAGTGCTCCTCGAGCGGCGCAAGAGACCCAGTACTTC.

The chain employs TRBV5-1 and TRBJ1-3; no definite D call. The CDR3 runs to 15 residues. Germline CDR1 and CDR2: SGHRS and YFSETQ. The V end was cut by 4 bases, the J end by 0 bases, with 11 bases between. CDR3 nucleotide sequence: TGCGCCAGCAGCCCTGACACATACTCTGGAAACACCATATATTTT. Its protein product is CASSPDTYSGNTIYF.

The chain recombines TRBV20-1 with TRBJ2-1, with 10 bases matching TRBD2. Germline V CDR1 and CDR2: DFQATT, SNEGSKA (reference sequence). This CDR3 contains 16 residues. V was clipped by 1 base and J by 5 bases; unmatched bases: 8. CDR3 protein: CSARVNSGRPHNEQFF. The CDR3 coding sequence is TGCAGTGCTAGAGTCAATAGCGGGAGGCCCCACAATGAGCAGTTCTTC.

The CDR3 reads CASSLTGTGITGANVLTF. In nucleotides, the CDR3 is TGTGCCAGCAGCTTGACCGGGACAGGGATTACTGGGGCCAACGTCCTGACTTTC. V and J are TRBV11-1 and TRBJ2-6; the match to TRBD1 covers 9 bases. Germline V gene data show CDR1 as SGHAT and CDR2 as FQDESV (reference sequence). Trimming at V came to 3 bases and at J to 2 bases, leaving 8 bases not matched to a gene. The CDR3 covers 18 residues.

The chain links TRBV7-2 to TRBJ1-6, with a tentative D call TRBD1 (6 bases). CDR3 length equals 16 residues. V was shortened by 5 bases and J by 8 bases, with 19 bases between the two germline ends. CDR1 and CDR2 from the germline V gene are SGHTA and FQGNSA. The CDR3 is CASSPSQGIGYSPLHF. The CDR3 bases are TGTGCCAGCAGCCCTAGCCAGGGGATTGGTTATTCACCCCTCCACTTT.

This clonotype has more than one count but fewer than ten. The rearrangement uses TRBV29-1 and TRBJ2-2, with unresolved D. V was trimmed by 5 bases and J by 2 bases, leaving 9 bases between them. The CDR3 totals 13 residues. Germline loops: CDR1 SQVTM, CDR2 ANQGSEA. In DNA, the CDR3 is TGCAGCGTTTCGAGGACCAACACCGGGGAGCTGTTTTTT. It is translated as CSVSRTNTGELFF.

Only a few counts were recorded for this clonotype. The chain joins TRBV12-3 or TRBV12-4 to TRBJ1-5; no clear D. The CDR3 is 16 residues long. V gave up 5 bases and J gave up 2 bases, with 16 bases separating them. CDR3 bases: TGTGCCAGCAGTCCGGACGGCCGTTCGGGCAATCAGCCCCAGCATTTT. Its protein product is CASSPDGRSGNQPQHF.

The V and J genes are TRBV7-9 and TRBJ2-1, with D perhaps TRBD2 (6 bases). The CDR3 consists of 12 residues. CDR1 and CDR2 from the germline V gene are SEHNR and FQNEAQ (reference sequence). The V and J ends lost 5 bases and 6 bases respectively, with 8 bases between them. CDR3 sequence: CASSRLVNEQFF. CDR3 DNA: TGTGCCAGCAGCCGACTAGTCAATGAGCAGTTCTTC.

J is TRBJ2-6 and V is TRBV25-1; tentative D call: TRBD2 (6 bases). The V gene's germline CDR1 is MGHDK and CDR2 SYGVNS. The CDR3 extends over 16 amino acids. Trimming left V 8 bases short and J 0 bases short, with 14 bases between. The CDR3: CASLGRPGSGANVLTF. In DNA, the CDR3 is TGTGCCAGCCTTGGGAGGCCGGGCTCTGGGGCCAACGTCCTGACTTTC.

V usage is TRBV28 and J usage is TRBJ2-4, with D possibly being TRBD1 (7 bases). Germline-derived CDR1 and CDR2 are MDHEN and SYDVKM. V lost 3 bases and J lost 1, with 10 bases in between. The CDR3 length is 15 residues. DNA for the CDR3: TGTGCCAGCAGTTTGGAGGGGGCTGCCAAAAACATTCAGTACTTC. Amino acids: CASSLEGAAKNIQYF. The full variable domain, with the rest looked up from reference TRBV28 and TRBJ2-4, is DVKVTQSSRYLVKRTGEKVFLECVQDMDHENMFWYRQDPGLGLRLIYFSYDVKMKEKGDIPEGYSVSREKKERFSLILESASTNQTSMYLCASSLEGAAKNIQYFGAGTRLSVL.

The rearrangement links TRBV6-5 to TRBJ1-2; the D is unclear. CDR1 is MNHEY, CDR2 SVGAGI, per germline. The CDR3 is 15 amino acids. V dropped 0 bases and J dropped 8 bases, with 16 bases sitting between them. CDR3 nucleotide sequence: TGTGCCAGCAGTTACTCGCTCGTTTCCGTCTGGGGCTACACCTTC. This encodes CASSYSLVSVWGYTF.

This clonotype was seen a handful of times. V gene TRBV20-1 combines with J gene TRBJ2-5, with TRBD1 matching 8 bases. The CDR3 consists of 15 residues. Germline values: CDR1 DFQATT, CDR2 SNEGSKA (reference sequence). J gave up 5 bases and V 1 base, and 9 bases lay outside the gene matches. CDR3 protein: CSARVLGQGSETQYF. As DNA, the CDR3 is TGCAGTGCTAGAGTTCTCGGACAGGGTTCTGAGACCCAGTACTTC.

This clonotype was observed a few times. As DNA, the CDR3 is TGCAGTGCGAGAAGGGGGGCGGTGAACACTGAAGCTTTCTTT. Its protein product is CSARRGAVNTEAFF. The V gene is TRBV20-1, the J gene TRBJ1-1; TRBD1 might be the D (6 bases). The CDR3 totals 14 residues. V was pared by 6 bases and J by 0 bases, with 14 bases between. Germline-derived CDR1 and CDR2 are DFQATT and SNEGSKA (reference sequence).